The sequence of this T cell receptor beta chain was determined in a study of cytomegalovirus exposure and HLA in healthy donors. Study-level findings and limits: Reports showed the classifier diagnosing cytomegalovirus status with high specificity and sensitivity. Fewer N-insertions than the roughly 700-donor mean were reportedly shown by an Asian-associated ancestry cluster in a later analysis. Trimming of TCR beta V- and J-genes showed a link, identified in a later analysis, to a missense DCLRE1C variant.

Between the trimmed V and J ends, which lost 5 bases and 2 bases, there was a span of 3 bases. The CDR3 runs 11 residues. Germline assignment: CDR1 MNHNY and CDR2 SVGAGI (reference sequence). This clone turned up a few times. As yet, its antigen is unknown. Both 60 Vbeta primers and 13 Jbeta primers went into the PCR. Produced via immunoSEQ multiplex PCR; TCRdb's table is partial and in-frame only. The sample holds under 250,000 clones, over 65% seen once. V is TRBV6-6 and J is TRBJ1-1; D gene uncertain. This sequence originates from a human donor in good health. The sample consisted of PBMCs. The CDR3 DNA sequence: TGTGCCAGCAGTACTAACACTGAAGCTTTCTTT. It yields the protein CASSTNTEAFF.